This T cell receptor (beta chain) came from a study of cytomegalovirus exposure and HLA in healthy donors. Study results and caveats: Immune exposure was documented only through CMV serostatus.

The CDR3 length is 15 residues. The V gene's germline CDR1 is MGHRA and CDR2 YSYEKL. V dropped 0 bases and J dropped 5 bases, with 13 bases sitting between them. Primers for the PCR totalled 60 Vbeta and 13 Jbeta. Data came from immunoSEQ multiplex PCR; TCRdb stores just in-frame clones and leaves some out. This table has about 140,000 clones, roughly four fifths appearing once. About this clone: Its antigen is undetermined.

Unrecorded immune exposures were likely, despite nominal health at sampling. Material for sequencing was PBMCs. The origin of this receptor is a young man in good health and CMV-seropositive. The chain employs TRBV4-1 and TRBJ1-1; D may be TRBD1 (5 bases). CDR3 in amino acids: CASSQETQGLTEAFF. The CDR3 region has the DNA TGCGCCAGCAGCCAAGAAACCCAGGGTCTAACTGAAGCTTTCTTT.